This TCR beta chain was sequenced during a study of beta chain features in type 1 diabetes. cDNA synthesis used the whole RNA isolate, giving expressed TCRB sequences. Assay used: immunoSEQ multiplex PCR; TCRdb lists only in-frame clones, some missing. The data show just over 600,000 clones, with about 16% seen just once and about 0.097% held by the top ten. Germline V gives CDR1 SNHLY, CDR2 FYNNEI. There are 15 residues in the CDR3. V shed 1 base and J 7 bases; nucleotides not matched to a gene: 4. This clone was seen only a few times. The chain recombines TRBV2 with TRBJ1-6; 7 nucleotides agree with TRBD1. This sequence was found in a man aged 18 to 29 in good health. The sequenced sample was naive CD4+ T cells from blood. This CDR3 reads CASSEVTGANSPLHF. The CDR3 DNA follows: TGTGCCAGCAGTGAAGTCACAGGGGCGAATTCACCCCTCCACTTT.